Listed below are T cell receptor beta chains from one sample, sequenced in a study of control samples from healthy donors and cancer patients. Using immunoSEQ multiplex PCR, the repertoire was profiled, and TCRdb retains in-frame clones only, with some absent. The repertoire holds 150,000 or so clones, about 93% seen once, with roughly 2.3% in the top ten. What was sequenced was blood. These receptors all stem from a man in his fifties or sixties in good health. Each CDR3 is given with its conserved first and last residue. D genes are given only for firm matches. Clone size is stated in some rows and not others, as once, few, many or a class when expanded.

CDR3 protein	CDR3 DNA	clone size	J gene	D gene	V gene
CASSGGLGGNQPQHF	TGTGCCAGCTCAGGGGGACTCGGGGGCAATCAGCCCCAGCATTTT	-	TRBJ1-5	-	TRBV18
CASSPPWDRVTTDTQYF	TGTGCCAGCTCACCACCGTGGGACAGGGTGACCACAGATACGCAGTATTTT	-	TRBJ2-3	TRBD1	TRBV18
CASSQEGEGRYGYTF	TGTGCCAGCAGCCAAGAGGGGGAGGGGCGCTATGGCTACACCTTC	-	TRBJ1-2	-	TRBV3-1/TRBV3-2
CASSDKGGETQYF	TGTGCCAGTAGCGACAAGGGCGGGGAGACCCAGTACTTC	once	TRBJ2-5	-	TRBV19
CASSSGTGGVGNQPQHF	TGTGCCAGCAGTTCCGGGACAGGTGGGGTTGGCAATCAGCCCCAGCATTTT	-	TRBJ1-5	TRBD1	TRBV27
CASSLGQGSSEAFF	TGCGCCAGCAGCTTGGGACAGGGTAGTTCTGAAGCTTTCTTT	-	TRBJ1-1	TRBD1	TRBV5-1
CASGTPREEAFF	TGTGCCAGCGGAACTCCCCGGGAGGAGGCTTTCTTT	-	TRBJ1-1	-	TRBV28
CASSPDVISTDTQYF	TGTGCCAGCAGCCCGGATGTCATCAGCACAGATACGCAGTATTTT	-	TRBJ2-3	-	TRBV3-1/TRBV3-2
CSARRTVEQFF	TGCAGTGCTAGGAGGACAGTTGAGCAGTTCTTC	-	TRBJ2-1	-	TRBV20-1
CASSRGTSGTLQYF	TGTGCCAGCAGTCGTGGGACTAGCGGGACATTGCAGTACTTC	once	TRBJ2-7	TRBD2	TRBV3-1/TRBV3-2
CASSAQARSEQYF	TGTGCCAGCAGCGCGCAGGCCCGAAGCGAGCAGTACTTC	-	TRBJ2-7	-	TRBV9
CASSPRQGTNYGYTF	TGTGCCAGCTCACCAAGACAGGGGACTAACTATGGCTACACCTTC	-	TRBJ1-2	TRBD1	TRBV18
CASSIGGGETQYF	TGTGCCAGTAGTATAGGGGGAGGAGAGACCCAGTACTTC	-	TRBJ2-5	-	TRBV19
CASSLAQAAYEQYF	TGTGCCAGCAGCTTAGCCCAGGCGGCCTACGAGCAGTACTTC	-	TRBJ2-7	-	TRBV11-2
CAFVRGEQYF	TGCGCCTTTGTCAGGGGCGAGCAGTACTTC	-	TRBJ2-7	-	TRBV23-1
CASSSDRGSGYTF	TGTGCCAGCAGTTCGGACAGGGGGAGCGGCTACACCTTC	-	TRBJ1-2	TRBD1	TRBV12-3/TRBV12-4
CASSEYQGPYEQYF	TGTGCCAGCAGTGAGTATCAGGGTCCCTACGAGCAGTACTTC	-	TRBJ2-7	-	TRBV6-1
CASSLENLGEQYF	TGTGCCAGCAGCCTCGAGAATTTGGGCGAGCAGTACTTC	-	TRBJ2-7	-	TRBV7-9
CASNKPGSYEQYF	TGTGCCAGCAATAAGCCGGGCTCCTACGAGCAGTACTTC	few	TRBJ2-7	-	TRBV25-1
CASSLSPLAGGRTDTQYF	TGTGCCAGCAGCTTATCTCCCCTTGCGGGAGGGCGCACAGATACGCAGTATTTT	-	TRBJ2-3	TRBD2	TRBV7-6
CASSIDREKLFF	TGTGCCAGCAGCATTGACCGGGAAAAACTGTTTTTT	-	TRBJ1-4	-	TRBV5-4
CSASKGAGGPINEQFF	TGCAGTGCTAGTAAGGGGGCGGGAGGGCCCATCAATGAGCAGTTCTTC	-	TRBJ2-1	TRBD2	TRBV20-1
CASSPGGYSYEQYF	TGTGCCAGCAGTCCAGGGGGCTACTCCTACGAGCAGTACTTC	-	TRBJ2-7	TRBD1	TRBV27
CASTDRDRVDTEAFF	TGTGCCAGCACCGATAGGGACAGGGTGGACACTGAAGCTTTCTTT	-	TRBJ1-1	TRBD1	TRBV27
CASSLSRGDIQYF	TGTGCCAGCAGCTTAAGCAGGGGCGACATTCAGTACTTC	once	TRBJ2-4	-	TRBV7-6
CASSPHKSLGNQPQHF	TGTGCCAGTAGTCCCCACAAGTCTCTTGGCAATCAGCCCCAGCATTTT	-	TRBJ1-5	-	TRBV19
CASSPVSTDTQYF	TGTGCCAGTAGTCCAGTAAGCACAGATACGCAGTATTTT	-	TRBJ2-3	-	TRBV19
CAISESVAGGGGYEQYF	TGTGCCATCAGTGAGTCTGTGGCAGGGGGCGGTGGATACGAGCAGTACTTC	once	TRBJ2-7	TRBD1	TRBV10-3
CSVQGSDTEAFF	TGCAGCGTCCAAGGCTCGGACACTGAAGCTTTCTTT	-	TRBJ1-1	-	TRBV29-1
CSARGLAGQWYEQYF	TGCAGTGCTCGTGGACTAGCGGGACAGTGGTACGAGCAGTACTTC	-	TRBJ2-7	TRBD2	TRBV20-1
CASSPVGQGGNEQFF	TGTGCCAGCTCACCTGTTGGGCAGGGGGGCAATGAGCAGTTCTTC	-	TRBJ2-1	-	TRBV18